This section outlines one TCR beta chain sequence together with its context. The entry originates in a study of a mutant IDH1 vaccine in newly diagnosed glioma. Study in general: The treated group averaged roughly 40 years old and was about 60% male, approximately 38% female.

This sample's time point: baseline, week 1 (first vaccination visit). Treatment defined: pre-vaccination baseline after standard-of-care therapy. The donor cohort comprised cases of new WHO grade 3 or 4 IDH1-mutant, ATRX-lost astrocytoma. Germline V lookup: CDR1 LNHDA, CDR2 SQIVND (reference sequence). The CDR3 loop spans 14 amino acids. With 9 bases clipped from V and 8 bases from J, the junction kept 11 bases outside the gene matches. Measured with immunoSEQ multiplex PCR; TCRdb has only the in-frame clones, and not every one. This sample has about 66,000 clones, with 70% to 90% found just once. This sample comprised PBMCs, obtained from a glioma patient treated with radiotherapy, temozolomide or both. The chain has TRBV19 and TRBJ2-1; 9 bases are a match to TRBD2. The receptor's source is a man aged 30-40 years with glioma. The CDR3 bases are TGTGCCAGCCTCGGACTAGCGCCTTTCCATGAGCAGTTCTTC. Protein: CASLGLAPFHEQFF. The full variable domain, its missing parts supplied by reference TRBV19 and TRBJ2-1, is DGGITQSPKYLFRKEGQNVTLSCEQNLNHDAMYWYRQDPGQGLRLIYYSQIVNDFQKGDIAEGYSVSREKKESFPLTVTSAQKNPTAFYLCASLGLAPFHEQFFGPGTRLTVL.